Only one count was recorded for the clone carrying this TCR beta chain. This CDR3 spans 15 amino acids. Germline V gives CDR1 LNHDA, CDR2 SQIVND (reference sequence). J was trimmed by 2 bases and V by 8 bases; bases with no gene match: 8. Profiled with immunoSEQ multiplex PCR; TCRdb holds only in-frame clones, not every one. The repertoire holds 150,000 to 200,000 clones, just under 85% seen once, with under 2.5% in the top ten. The data originate from a study of cytomegalovirus exposure and HLA in healthy donors. At the level of the study: The same platform was used for the 120 validation repertoires and the approximately 670 first-cohort repertoires, a later analysis reported.

Material: PBMCs. This rearrangement joins TRBV19 to TRBJ2-1, with TRBD1 identical over 8 bases. The clonotype was recovered from a man aged 30 to 39 in good health and CMV-seropositive. DNA of the CDR3: TGTGCCAGTTGGCGAACAGGGGGGACCTACAATGAGCAGTTCTTC. Protein product: CASWRTGGTYNEQFF.